This T cell receptor beta chain was sequenced during a study of blood T cell repertoires in COVID-19. Study information: COVID-19 samples from acute and convalescent phases originated in the United States, Italy and Spain. The analysed material was cDNA or gDNA that came from T cells, B-cell-depleted T cells, or PBMCs.

Authors' processing steps: Reference gene primer amplification gave estimated nucleated cell counts. TCRdb keeps only in-frame clones here, not all; method: immunoSEQ multiplex PCR. The DNA gave D and trimming, while V, J and clone size come from that table. This sample yields more than 60,000 clones, of which around 87% are seen a single time; approximately 5.3% belongs to the top ten. Looked up from germline, CDR1 is MNHEY and CDR2 is SVGAGI. The length of the CDR3 is 13 residues. V shed 8 bases, J shed 5 bases, and the junction held 6 bases outside the gene matches. This receptor was identified in a man aged 50 to 59 with acute or convalescent COVID-19. This rearrangement joins TRBV6-5 to TRBJ2-1; 7 bases line up with TRBD2. The sample consisted of peripheral blood. DNA of the CDR3: TGTGCCAGCCAATGGACTAGTCACAATGAGCAGTTCTTC. Translating it yields CASQWTSHNEQFF.